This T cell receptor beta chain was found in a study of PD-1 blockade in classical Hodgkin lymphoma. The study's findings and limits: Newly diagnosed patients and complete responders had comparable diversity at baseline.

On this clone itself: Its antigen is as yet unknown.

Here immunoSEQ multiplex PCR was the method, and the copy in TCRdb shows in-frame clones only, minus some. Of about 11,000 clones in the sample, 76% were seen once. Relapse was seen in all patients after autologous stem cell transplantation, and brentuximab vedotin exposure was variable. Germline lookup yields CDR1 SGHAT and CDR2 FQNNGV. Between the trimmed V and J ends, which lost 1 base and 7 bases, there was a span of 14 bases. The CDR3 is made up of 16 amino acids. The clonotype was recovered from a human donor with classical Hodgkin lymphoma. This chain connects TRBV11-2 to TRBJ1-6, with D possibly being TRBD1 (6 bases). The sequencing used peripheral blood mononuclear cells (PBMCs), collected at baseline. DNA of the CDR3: TGTGCCAGCAGCTTAGGGACAGTAACGAGGAATTCACCCCTCCACTTT. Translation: CASSLGTVTRNSPLHF.